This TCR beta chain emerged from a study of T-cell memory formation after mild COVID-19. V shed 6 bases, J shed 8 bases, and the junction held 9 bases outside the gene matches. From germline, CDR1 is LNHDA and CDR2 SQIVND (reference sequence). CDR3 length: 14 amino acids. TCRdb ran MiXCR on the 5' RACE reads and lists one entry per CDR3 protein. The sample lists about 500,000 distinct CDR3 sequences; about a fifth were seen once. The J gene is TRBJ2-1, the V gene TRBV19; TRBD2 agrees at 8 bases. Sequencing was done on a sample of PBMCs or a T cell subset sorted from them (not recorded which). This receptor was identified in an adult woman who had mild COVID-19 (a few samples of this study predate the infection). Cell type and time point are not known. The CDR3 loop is CASRTTSARDEQFF. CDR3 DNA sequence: TGTGCCAGTAGAACGACTAGCGCCCGGGATGAGCAGTTCTTC.